The rows below give T cell receptor beta chains drawn from one sample of a study of glioma-infiltrating T cells after dendritic cell vaccination. The table came from immunoSEQ multiplex PCR; TCRdb's copy has only in-frame clones and leaves some out. The sample yields roughly 85,000 clones, 85% seen once. Sequenced here: blood, sampled after dendritic cell vaccination. The receptor set was obtained from a human donor with glioblastoma. Both conserved end residues are trimmed from each CDR3.

TRBV6-5	TRBJ1-4	ASSPGDKNEKLF
TRBV19	TRBJ2-1	ASSTGLAGGNEQF
TRBV7-9	TRBJ2-7	ASSSLRYEQY
TRBV9	TRBJ2-2	ASSVELAVTGELF
TRBV27	TRBJ2-5	ASAPGRGVKIETQY
TRBV7-2	TRBJ1-3	ASSLMGQSGNTIY
TRBV29-1	TRBJ1-1	SVRDRAYTEAF
TRBV19	TRBJ1-1	ASSIGRGDTEAF
TRBV10-2	TRBJ1-1	ASSDYRGDTEAF
TRBV27	TRBJ2-7	ASSLTSGGTYEQY
TRBV7-9	TRBJ1-1	ASSLGGRGTEAF
TRBV7-5	TRBJ2-3	VIVGLAGQSTDTQY
TRBV4-3	TRBJ2-5	ASSHEGPAYRGGEETQY
TRBV29-1	TRBJ1-3	SVERGQGSGNTIY
TRBV19	TRBJ1-1	ATIPGQGRATEAF
TRBV6-5	TRBJ1-1	ASQMNTEAF
TRBV5-4	TRBJ2-7	ASSDRDRGSYEQY
TRBV28	TRBJ2-7	ASSLRRAELYEQY
TRBV27	TRBJ1-2	ASSLSGQGNFYGYT
TRBV6-5	TRBJ2-6	ASRAYSGANVLT
TRBV6-1	TRBJ2-7	ASSEEGSGHITYEQY
TRBV29-1	TRBJ2-3	SVDDGSTDTQY
TRBV9	TRBJ1-2	ASSAAGTGGGYT
TRBV9	TRBJ1-1	ASSAPGQGNTAF
TRBV20-1	TRBJ1-2	SAILPRGYT
TRBV14	TRBJ2-1	ASSQEGARNEQF
TRBV6-5	TRBJ2-2	ASSYAGGGIGELF
TRBV5-6	TRBJ1-2	ASSWGTGPNT
TRBV6-5	TRBJ1-1	ASSYDDLMVEAF
TRBV6-5	TRBJ1-6	ASSQGHSNSPLH
TRBV5-1	TRBJ2-5	ASSLSSGGETQY
TRBV4-1	TRBJ1-5	ASSLSEGLSNQPQH
TRBV13	TRBJ2-1	ASSRRGLADSYNEQF
TRBV28	TRBJ2-1	ASPPGGPNNEQF
TRBV7-6	TRBJ2-1	ASSLAEGRVPKIPVGNEQF
TRBV5-4	TRBJ2-7	ASSPSGRRTYEQY
TRBV6-4	TRBJ2-3	ASSDGPDPGAQY
TRBV5-4	TRBJ2-7	ASSRSGSYEQY
TRBV29-1	TRBJ1-5	SVGGDLYGNQPQH
TRBV6-1	TRBJ1-2	ASSEAVDRNYGYT
TRBV7-2	TRBJ2-6	ASSLPRGANVLT
TRBV7-3	TRBJ2-5	ASSLELYQETQY
TRBV25-1	TRBJ2-7	ASSEAGQGGSYEQY
TRBV19	TRBJ2-1	ASSPRIHEQF
TRBV18	TRBJ1-1	ASSIGQGSTEAF